This TCR beta chain was found in a study of blood T cell repertoires in COVID-19. Study-wide context: Nucleic acid was either cDNA or gDNA, and it came from T cells, B-cell-depleted T cells, or PBMCs.

This CDR3 contains 15 residues. Germline V gene sequence: CDR1 SGHRS, CDR2 YFSETQ. The V end was cut by 3 bases, the J end by 1 base, with 13 bases between. Original processing notes: Counts of nucleated cells, estimated from reference gene primer amplification, were obtained. Sequenced by immunoSEQ multiplex PCR; TCRdb stores in-frame clones only, minus some. V and J calls and clone size come straight from that table; D and trimming were deduced from the DNA. This table has over 150,000 clones, roughly 84% appearing once. The TCR was taken from a man aged 45-65 years with active or convalescent COVID-19. The J gene is TRBJ1-2, the V gene TRBV5-1; D may be TRBD1 (6 bases). The sample consisted of peripheral blood. CDR3 sequence (DNA): TGCGCCAGCAGCTCCTACACACAGGGTAACTATGGCTACACCTTC. Amino acid sequence: CASSSYTQGNYGYTF.